A single sample gave rise to the 16 T cell receptor beta chains below, sequenced in a study of CD8+ T cells in alopecia areata. The treatment is: oral pan-JAK inhibitor, 5-10 mg twice daily. After isolation, RNA underwent reverse transcription to generate cDNA as the sequencing template. The method was immunoSEQ multiplex PCR; TCRdb's version includes in-frame clones alone and lacks a portion of them. Of 65,000 to 75,000 clones in the sample, 25% to 35% are singletons; the top ten hold 14% to 15%. Sample: CD8+ T cells sorted from blood, taken at week 4, from a patient treated with tofacitinib. The source of these receptors is a human donor with alopecia areata.

This clone was observed at least ten times. The rearrangement joins TRBV2 to TRBJ2-3; 8 nucleotides align to TRBD2. Trimming at V came to 3 bases and at J to 4 bases, leaving 6 bases not matched to a gene. The CDR3 runs to 15 residues. Germline values: CDR1 SNHLY, CDR2 FYNNEI. The CDR3 reads CASSDASGRPDTQYF. The CDR3 DNA sequence: TGTGCCAGCAGTGACGCTAGCGGGCGACCAGATACGCAGTATTTT.

Only a few counts were recorded for this clone. V gene TRBV29-1 combines with J gene TRBJ2-7; 9 bases line up with TRBD1. V was pared by 1 base and J by 1 base, with 5 bases of the junction left unmatched. CDR1 SQVTM and CDR2 ANQGSEA come from the germline V gene. The CDR3 consists of 15 residues. CDR3 residues: CSVEGTDRGSYEQYF. Here the CDR3 DNA reads TGCAGCGTTGAAGGGACGGACAGGGGTTCCTACGAGCAGTACTTC.

The V gene is TRBV4-1, the J gene TRBJ2-7, with TRBD2 matching over 14 bases. The germline V gene encodes CDR1 MGHRA and CDR2 YSYEKL. The CDR3 is 17 amino acids. Trimming removed 6 bases from V and 4 bases from J; junction bases left unmatched: 11. The chain's CDR3 is CASSQQTGLAGAYEQYF. In DNA form, the CDR3 reads TGCGCCAGCAGTCAACAAACGGGACTAGCGGGAGCTTACGAGCAGTACTTC.

The chain uses TRBV2 and TRBJ2-5; 7 bases fit TRBD1. The J segment lost 5 bases and the V segment lost 4 bases, leaving 4 bases of the junction unmatched. The CDR3 loop spans 13 amino acids. The germline V gene encodes CDR1 SNHLY and CDR2 FYNNEI. Here the CDR3 reads CASSVTGMETQYF. Written as DNA, the CDR3 is TGTGCCAGCAGTGTGACAGGGATGGAGACCCAGTACTTC.

This clone was observed a few times. This chain links TRBV11-2 with TRBJ2-3, with unresolved D. This CDR3 is 13 amino acids long. V was trimmed by 3 bases and J by 4 bases, leaving 8 bases between them. CDR1 is SGHAT and CDR2 is FQNNGV in the germline V gene. The CDR3 here is CASSLHSSDTQYF. CDR3 coding DNA: TGTGCCAGCAGCTTGCACAGCTCAGATACGCAGTATTTT.

The chain joins TRBV6-5 to TRBJ2-7; D gene uncertain. The germline V and J ends were trimmed by 5 bases and 6 bases, with 8 bases remaining between them. Germline assignment: CDR1 MNHEY and CDR2 SVGAGI. CDR3 size: 11 residues. CDR3 in DNA: TGTGCCAGCAGTGTGTCTACCGAGCAGTACTTC. As protein: CASSVSTEQYF.

J is TRBJ2-1 and V is TRBV4-3, with 8 bases matching TRBD2. The CDR3 totals 13 residues. V was clipped by 0 bases and J by 12 bases; unmatched bases: 4. CDR1 is LGHNA and CDR2 is YSLEER in the germline V gene. The chain's CDR3 is CASSQDPGGRQFF. The CDR3 coding sequence is TGCGCCAGCAGCCAAGATCCGGGGGGGAGGCAGTTCTTC.

This clone occurred a few times. The V and J genes are TRBV29-1 and TRBJ2-3; D possibly corresponds to TRBD2 (6 bases). The V gene's germline CDR1 is SQVTM and CDR2 ANQGSEA. Trimming took 3 bases from V and 6 from J, leaving 19 bases between them. The CDR3 is made up of 15 amino acids. CDR3 loop: CSVDGLGGKEDTQYF. As DNA, the CDR3 is TGCAGCGTTGATGGTCTGGGCGGGAAGGAGGATACGCAGTATTTT.

This clone was counted a single time. The J gene is TRBJ2-3, the V gene TRBV2; no clear D. The CDR3 has 13 amino acids. Germline CDR1 and CDR2: SNHLY and FYNNEI. Trimming left V 7 bases short and J 6 bases short, with 14 bases between. CDR3 in amino acids: CASNAESRDTQYF. The CDR3 DNA reads as TGTGCCAGCAACGCGGAGTCCAGGGATACGCAGTATTTT.

This chain connects TRBV29-1 to TRBJ2-7; D gene uncertain. Germline V lookup: CDR1 SQVTM, CDR2 ANQGSEA. The CDR3 is made up of 12 amino acids. V was shortened by 7 bases and J by 2 bases, with 12 bases between the two germline ends. The CDR3 loop reads CSASEEPYEQYF. DNA for the CDR3: TGCAGCGCAAGCGAGGAACCCTACGAGCAGTACTTC.

This clone was recorded a few times. The chain joins TRBV10-3 to TRBJ1-5; D unresolved. Between the trimmed V and J ends, which lost 0 bases and 6 bases, there was a span of 6 bases. Per the germline V gene, CDR1 is ENHRY and CDR2 is SYGVKD. This CDR3 is 13 amino acids long. In DNA, the CDR3 is TGTGCCATCAGTGAGTCGGGGAGTCAGCCCCAGCATTTT. Its protein product is CAISESGSQPQHF.

This clone was picked up a small number of times. V is TRBV27 and J is TRBJ2-7; D not certain. Germline V gives CDR1 MNHEY, CDR2 SMNVEV (reference sequence). This CDR3 contains 12 residues. Trimming shortened V by 4 bases and J by 0 bases, and 4 bases separated the two germline ends. The CDR3 sequence is CASSSSSYEQYF. CDR3 nucleotides: TGTGCCAGCAGTTCGAGCTCCTACGAGCAGTACTTC.

For the CDR3, the DNA is TGCAGCGTTGGGGACGGGCTTCTGAATGAGCAGTTCTTC. Translation: CSVGDGLLNEQFF. The genes are TRBV29-1 and TRBJ2-1; D could derive from TRBD1 or TRBD2 (5 bases each). The germline V gene has CDR1 SQVTM and CDR2 ANQGSEA. CDR3 size: 13 residues. V was trimmed by 4 bases and J by 7 bases, leaving 14 bases between them.

This clone turned up a few times. This chain joins TRBV11-2 and TRBJ2-5, with unresolved D. The J call may be mistaken, given a closer DNA end match to TRBJ2-7. The length of the CDR3 is 14 residues. The germline gives CDR1 SGHAT, CDR2 FQNNGV. This chain's CDR3 is CASSLVAGAYEQYF. The CDR3 DNA reads TGTGCCAGCAGCTTAGTAGCTGGGGCCTACGAGCAGTACTTC.

This clone was seen a handful of times. J is TRBJ2-7 and V is TRBV25-1; possibly TRBD1 or TRBD2 for D (5 bases each). The CDR3 sequence is 13 residues long. Germline V gives CDR1 MGHDK, CDR2 SYGVNS. Trimming cost V 4 bases and J 1 base, with 8 bases left between them. Written as DNA, the CDR3 is TGTGCCAGCAGTGGGGACCCGTCCTACGAGCAGTACTTC. Its protein is CASSGDPSYEQYF.

In its sample, this clone was seen many times. The J gene is TRBJ2-3, the V gene TRBV7-9; 12 bases agree with TRBD1. Germline CDR1 is SEHNR and CDR2 is FQNEAQ (reference sequence). V lost 5 bases to trimming and J lost 3 bases; unmatched junction nucleotides: 6. The CDR3 contains 16 residues. The CDR3 region has the DNA TGTGCCAGCAGCGACCGGGACAGGGGGCCTACAGATACGCAGTATTTT. As protein: CASSDRDRGPTDTQYF. The full variable domain, in which reference TRBV7-9 and TRBJ2-3 provide the parts outside the CDR3, is DTGVSQNPRHKITKRGQNVTFRCDPISEHNRLYWYRQTLGQGPEFLTYFQNEAQLEKSRLLSDRFSAERPKGSFSTLEIQRTEQGDSAMYLCASSDRDRGPTDTQYFGPGTRLTVL.